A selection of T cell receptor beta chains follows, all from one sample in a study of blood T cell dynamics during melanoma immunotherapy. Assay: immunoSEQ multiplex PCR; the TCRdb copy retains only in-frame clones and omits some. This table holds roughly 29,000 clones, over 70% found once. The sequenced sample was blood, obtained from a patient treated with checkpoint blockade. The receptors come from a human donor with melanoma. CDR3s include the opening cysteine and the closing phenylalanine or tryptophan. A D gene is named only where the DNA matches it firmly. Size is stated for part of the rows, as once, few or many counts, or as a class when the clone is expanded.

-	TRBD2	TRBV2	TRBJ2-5	TGTGCCAGCAGATCTAGCGGGGGGGCCCGGGAGACCCAGTACTTC	CASRSSGGARETQYF
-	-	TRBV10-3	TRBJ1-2	TGTGCCATCAGTGACAGGGAACAGGGAAACTATGGCTACACCTTC	CAISDREQGNYGYTF
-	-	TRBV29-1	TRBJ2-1	TGCAGCGTTGAAGTGGGAAATGAGCAGTTCTTC	CSVEVGNEQFF
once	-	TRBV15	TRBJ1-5	TGTGCCACCAGCACTAGGGGTGACAATCAGCCCCAGCATTTT	CATSTRGDNQPQHF
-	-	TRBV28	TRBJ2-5	TGTGCCAGCAGTACCCGGACACCTCAAGAGACCCAGTACTTC	CASSTRTPQETQYF
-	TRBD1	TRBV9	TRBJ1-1	TGTGCCAGCAGCTACTCCCAGGGGGCGCCCACTGAAGCTTTCTTT	CASSYSQGAPTEAFF
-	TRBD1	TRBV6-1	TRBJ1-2	TGTGCCAGCGGTAGGACAGGGCTCTATGGCTACACCTTC	CASGRTGLYGYTF
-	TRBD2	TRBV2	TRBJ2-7	TGTGCCAGCAGGGCAGGGACTACTTTCTACGAGCAGTACTTC	CASRAGTTFYEQYF
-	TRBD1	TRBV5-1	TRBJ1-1	TGCGCCAGCAGCTTGGGACAGGGAAGTATGAACACTGAAGCTTTCTTT	CASSLGQGSMNTEAFF
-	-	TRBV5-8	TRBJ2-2	TGTGCCAGCAGCTCAGGCTACGGGGAGCTGTTTTTT	CASSSGYGELFF
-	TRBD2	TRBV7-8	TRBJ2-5	TGTGCCAGCAGCTTACGAACAATAATAGCGGGCGGCCAAGAGACCCAGTACTTC	CASSLRTIIAGGQETQYF